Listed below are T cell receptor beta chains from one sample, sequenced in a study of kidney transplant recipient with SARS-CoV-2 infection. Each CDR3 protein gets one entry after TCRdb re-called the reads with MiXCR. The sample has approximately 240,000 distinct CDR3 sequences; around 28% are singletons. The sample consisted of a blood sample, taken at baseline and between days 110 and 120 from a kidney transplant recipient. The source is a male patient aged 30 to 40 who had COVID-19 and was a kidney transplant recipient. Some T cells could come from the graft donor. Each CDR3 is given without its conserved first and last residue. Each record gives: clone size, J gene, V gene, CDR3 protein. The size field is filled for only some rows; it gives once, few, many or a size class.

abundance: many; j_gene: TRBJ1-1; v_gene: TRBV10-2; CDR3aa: ASTTGWRTEAF
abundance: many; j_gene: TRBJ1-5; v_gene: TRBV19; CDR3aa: ASSPGTKSNQPQH
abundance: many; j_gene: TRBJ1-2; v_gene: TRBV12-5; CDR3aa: ASGERDLQGKTYGYT
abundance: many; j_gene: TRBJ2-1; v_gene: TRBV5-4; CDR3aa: ASSPGTAGTSGYNEQF
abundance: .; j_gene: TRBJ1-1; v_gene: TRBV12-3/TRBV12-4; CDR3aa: ASSTGTVPNTEAF
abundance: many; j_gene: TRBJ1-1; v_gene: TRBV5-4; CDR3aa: ASSAGTDGDTEAF
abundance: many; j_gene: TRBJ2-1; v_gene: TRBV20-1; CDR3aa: SAQATGGYNEQF
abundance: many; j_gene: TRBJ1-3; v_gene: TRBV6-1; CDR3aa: ASSEPPPTGAGNTIY
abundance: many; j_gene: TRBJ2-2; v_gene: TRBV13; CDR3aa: ASILRLNTGELF
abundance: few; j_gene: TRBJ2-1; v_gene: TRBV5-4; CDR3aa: ASSLGTGGYNEQF
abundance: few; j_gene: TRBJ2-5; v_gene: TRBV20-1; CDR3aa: SARSTGRGETQY
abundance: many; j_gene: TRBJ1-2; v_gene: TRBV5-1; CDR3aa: ASSLGDGTQGYT
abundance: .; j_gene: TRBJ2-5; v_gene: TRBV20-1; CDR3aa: SARDRTGGETQY
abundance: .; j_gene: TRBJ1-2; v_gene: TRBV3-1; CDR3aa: ASSNVTTLRKTYGYT
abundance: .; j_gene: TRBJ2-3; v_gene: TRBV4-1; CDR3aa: ASSLWDRPSQY
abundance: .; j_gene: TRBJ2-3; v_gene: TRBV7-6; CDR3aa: ASSSHQTSGGTYTQY
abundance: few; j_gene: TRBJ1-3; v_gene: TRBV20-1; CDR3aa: SATGAQGGGNTIY
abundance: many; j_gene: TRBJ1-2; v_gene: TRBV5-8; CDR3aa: ASGRPHPRKTYGYT
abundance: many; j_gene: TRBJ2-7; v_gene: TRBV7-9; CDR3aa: ASSPGDRGHEQY
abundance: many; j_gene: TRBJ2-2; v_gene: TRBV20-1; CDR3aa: SAREGGLNTGELF
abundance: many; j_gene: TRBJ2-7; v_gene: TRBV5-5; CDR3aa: ASSLVWASGGRGYEQY
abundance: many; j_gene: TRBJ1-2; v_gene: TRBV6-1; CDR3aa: ASSEPVKGRLYGYT